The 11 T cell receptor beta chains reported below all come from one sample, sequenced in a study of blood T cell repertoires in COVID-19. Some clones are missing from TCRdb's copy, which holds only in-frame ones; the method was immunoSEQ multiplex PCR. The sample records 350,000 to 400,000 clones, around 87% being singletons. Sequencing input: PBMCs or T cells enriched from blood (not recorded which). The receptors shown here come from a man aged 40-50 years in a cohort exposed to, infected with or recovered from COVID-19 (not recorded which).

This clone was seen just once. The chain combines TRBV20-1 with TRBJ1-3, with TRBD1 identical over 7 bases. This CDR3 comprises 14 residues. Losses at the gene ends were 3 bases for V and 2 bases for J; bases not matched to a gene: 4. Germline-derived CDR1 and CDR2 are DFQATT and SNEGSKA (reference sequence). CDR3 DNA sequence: TGCAGTGCTAGTCGCCAGGGGGCTGGAAACACCATATATTTT. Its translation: CSASRQGAGNTIYF.

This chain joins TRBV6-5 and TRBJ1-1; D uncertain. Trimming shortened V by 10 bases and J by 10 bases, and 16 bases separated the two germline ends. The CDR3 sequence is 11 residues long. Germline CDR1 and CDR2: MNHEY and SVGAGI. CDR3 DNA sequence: TGTGCCACCCCCGGCGGAGTGGGAGCTTTCTTT. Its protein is CATPGGVGAFF.

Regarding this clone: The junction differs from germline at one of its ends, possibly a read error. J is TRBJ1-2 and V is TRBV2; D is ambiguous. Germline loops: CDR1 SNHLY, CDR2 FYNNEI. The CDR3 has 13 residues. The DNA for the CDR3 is TGTGCCAGCAGGGAAGACACGGGCTATGGCTACACCTTC. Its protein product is CASREDTGYGYTF.

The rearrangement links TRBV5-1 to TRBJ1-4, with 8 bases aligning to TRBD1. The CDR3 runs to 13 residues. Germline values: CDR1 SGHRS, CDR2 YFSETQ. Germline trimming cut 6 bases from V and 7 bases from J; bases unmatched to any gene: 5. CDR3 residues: CASMDRVTEKLFF. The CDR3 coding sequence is TGCGCCAGCATGGACAGGGTTACTGAAAAACTGTTTTTT.

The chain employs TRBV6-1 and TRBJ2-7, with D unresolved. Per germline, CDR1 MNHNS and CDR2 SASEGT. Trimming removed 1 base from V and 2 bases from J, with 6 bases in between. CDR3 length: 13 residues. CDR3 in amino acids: CASSEGTTYEQYF. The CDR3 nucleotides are TGTGCCAGCAGTGAAGGCACAACCTACGAGCAGTACTTC.

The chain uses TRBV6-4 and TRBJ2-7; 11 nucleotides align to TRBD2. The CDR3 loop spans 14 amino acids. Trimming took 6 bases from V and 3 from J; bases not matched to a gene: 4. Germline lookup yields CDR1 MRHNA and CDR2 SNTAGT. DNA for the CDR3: TGTGCCAGCAGGGGACTAGCGGTCTTCTACGAGCAGTACTTC. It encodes CASRGLAVFYEQYF.

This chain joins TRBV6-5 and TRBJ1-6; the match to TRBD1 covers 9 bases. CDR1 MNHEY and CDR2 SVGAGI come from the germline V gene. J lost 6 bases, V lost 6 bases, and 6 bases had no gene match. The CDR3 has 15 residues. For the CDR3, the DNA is TGTGCCAGCAGGGGACAGGGTCGGATTAATTCACCCCTCCACTTT. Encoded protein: CASRGQGRINSPLHF.

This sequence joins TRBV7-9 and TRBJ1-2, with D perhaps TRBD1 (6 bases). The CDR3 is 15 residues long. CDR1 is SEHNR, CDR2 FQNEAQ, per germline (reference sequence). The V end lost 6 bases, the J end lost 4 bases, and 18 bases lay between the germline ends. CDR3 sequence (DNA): TGTGCCAGCAGAACGCAGGGGCAACACCTCTATGGCTACACCTTC. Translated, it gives CASRTQGQHLYGYTF.

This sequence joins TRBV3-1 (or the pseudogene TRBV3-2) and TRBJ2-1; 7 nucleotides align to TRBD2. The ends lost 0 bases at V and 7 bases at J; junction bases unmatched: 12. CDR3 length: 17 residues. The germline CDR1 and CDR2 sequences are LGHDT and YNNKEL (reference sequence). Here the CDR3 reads CASSQDVRASGANEQFF. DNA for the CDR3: TGTGCCAGCAGCCAAGACGTTCGGGCTAGCGGAGCTAATGAGCAGTTCTTC.

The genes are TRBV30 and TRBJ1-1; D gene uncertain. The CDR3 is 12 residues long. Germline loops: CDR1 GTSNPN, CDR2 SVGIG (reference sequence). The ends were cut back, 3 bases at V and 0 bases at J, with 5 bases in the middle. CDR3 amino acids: CAWSTMNTEAFF. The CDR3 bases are TGTGCCTGGAGCACAATGAACACTGAAGCTTTCTTT.

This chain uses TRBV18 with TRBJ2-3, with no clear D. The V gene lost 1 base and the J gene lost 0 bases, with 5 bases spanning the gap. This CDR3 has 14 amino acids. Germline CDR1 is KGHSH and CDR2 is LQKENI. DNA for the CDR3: TGTGCCAGCTCACCACAGAGGAGCACAGATACGCAGTATTTT. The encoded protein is CASSPQRSTDTQYF.